Described below is a single TCR beta chain sequence and its context. Generated by immunoSEQ multiplex PCR, the TCRdb table keeps only in-frame clones and is missing some. Of approximately 66,000 clones listed, 85% to 90% were seen once; the top ten hold around 4.6%. The CDR3 length is 15 residues. CDR1 SGDLS and CDR2 YYNGEE come from the germline V gene. Between the trimmed V and J ends, which lost 0 bases and 5 bases, there was a span of 9 bases. This sample was taken from a study of technical replicates of blood from several donors. The source material was PBMCs. The sequence came from a human donor in good health. Some clones in this sample may be carry-over from other donors' samples. The chain combines TRBV9 with TRBJ1-6; tentatively, D is TRBD1 (5 bases). The CDR3 DNA is TGTGCCAGCAGCGTAGAGGGCAGGGATAATTCACCCCTCCACTTT. Protein: CASSVEGRDNSPLHF. The whole variable domain, remainder taken from reference TRBV9 and TRBJ1-6, is DSGVTQTPKHLITATGQRVTLRCSPRSGDLSVYWYQQSLDQGLQFLIQYYNGEERAKGNILERFSAQQFPDLHSELNLSSLELGDSALYFCASSVEGRDNSPLHFGNGTRLTVT.